One and the same sample provided the 7 T cell receptor beta chains below, sequenced in a study of blood T cell repertoires in COVID-19. TCRdb's table, derived via immunoSEQ multiplex PCR, lists solely in-frame clones and lacks some. There are some 130,000 clones in the sample; more than 75% occur only once, and approximately 5% lies in the top ten. Sequencing input: peripheral blood. These receptor sequences come from a man in his sixties with COVID-19, enrolled during active disease.

This clone was observed once. This chain links TRBV19 with TRBJ2-5; maybe TRBD1 (6 bases). The CDR3 spans 15 residues. CDR1 LNHDA and CDR2 SQIVND come from the germline V gene (reference sequence). Trimming left V 3 bases short and J 1 base short, with 12 bases between. The CDR3 coding sequence is TGTGCCAGTAGTATGGCCAGGGGCTTCCAAGAGACCCAGTACTTC. Its protein product is CASSMARGFQETQYF.

Here the CDR3 DNA reads TGTGCCAGCAGCTTAGGTCACAGTGCAGATACGCAGTATTTT. Translating gives CASSLGHSADTQYF. The chain joins TRBV7-2 to TRBJ2-3; no reliable D call. This CDR3 has 14 amino acids. The V end was cut by 1 base, the J end by 4 bases, with 9 bases between. CDR1 and CDR2 from the germline V gene are SGHTA and FQGNSA. The full variable domain, its missing parts supplied by reference TRBV7-2 and TRBJ2-3, is GAGVSQSPSNKVTEKGKDVELRCDPISGHTALYWYRQSLGQGLEFLIYFQGNSAPDKSGLPSDRFSAERTGGSVSTLTIQRTQQEDSAVYLCASSLGHSADTQYFGPGTRLTVL.

This rearrangement joins TRBV4-1 to TRBJ2-1, with TRBD2 identical over 10 bases. The CDR3 consists of 14 residues. Per germline, CDR1 MGHRA and CDR2 YSYEKL. The junction had 5 bases not matched to a gene; V was cut back by 6 bases and J by 6 bases. CDR3 bases: TGCGCCAGCAGGGTGCTAGCGGGAGTCAATGAGCAGTTCTTC. This gives the protein CASRVLAGVNEQFF.

The rearrangement uses TRBV2 and TRBJ1-5; D remains unclear. Trimming cost V 7 bases and J 0 bases, with 7 bases left between them. CDR1 and CDR2 (germline): SNHLY, FYNNEI. The CDR3 contains 13 residues. CDR3 region: CASTRGSNQPQHF. The CDR3 DNA sequence: TGTGCCAGCACACGAGGTAGCAATCAGCCCCAGCATTTT. Together with reference TRBV2 and TRBJ1-5, the CDR3 gives the full variable domain: EPEVTQTPSHQVTQMGQEVILRCVPISNHLYFYWYRQILGQKVEFLVSFYNNEISEKSEIFDDQFSVERPDGSNFTLKIRSTKLEDSAMYFCASTRGSNQPQHFGDGTRLSIL.

V gene TRBV4-2 combines with J gene TRBJ2-2; D is perhaps TRBD2 (7 bases). V lost 3 bases to trimming and J lost 4 bases, with 18 bases between them. The CDR3 loop spans 17 amino acids. In germline, CDR1 is LGHNA, CDR2 YNFKEQ. The CDR3 DNA follows: TGTGCCAGCAGCCACGGGGAGGGGGGTTCGGTCACCGGGGAGCTGTTTTTT. Protein sequence: CASSHGEGGSVTGELFF.

This chain uses TRBV5-1 with TRBJ1-1; possibly TRBD1 for D (6 bases). This CDR3 has 14 residues. The germline V gene has CDR1 SGHRS and CDR2 YFSETQ. Deletions cut 0 bases from V and 5 bases from J, with 11 bases between. The CDR3 DNA reads TGCGCCAGCAGCTTGGTGCGGGGGCCAACTGAAGCTTTCTTT. The encoded protein is CASSLVRGPTEAFF.

This chain links TRBV7-3 with TRBJ1-6; 8 bases are shared with TRBD1. This CDR3 is 14 amino acids long. V shed 1 base and J 7 bases; nucleotides not matched to a gene: 0. Germline-derived CDR1 and CDR2 are SGHTA and FQGTGA. The CDR3 loop is CASSLRDRNSPLHF. The CDR3 DNA reads TGTGCCAGCAGCTTAAGGGACAGGAATTCACCCCTCCACTTT. Complete variable domain (other parts from reference TRBV7-3 and TRBJ1-6): GAGVSQTPSNKVTEKGKYVELRCDPISGHTALYWYRQSLGQGPEFLIYFQGTGAADDSGLPNDRFFAVRPEGSVSTLKIQRTERGDSAVYLCASSLRDRNSPLHFGNGTRLTVT.